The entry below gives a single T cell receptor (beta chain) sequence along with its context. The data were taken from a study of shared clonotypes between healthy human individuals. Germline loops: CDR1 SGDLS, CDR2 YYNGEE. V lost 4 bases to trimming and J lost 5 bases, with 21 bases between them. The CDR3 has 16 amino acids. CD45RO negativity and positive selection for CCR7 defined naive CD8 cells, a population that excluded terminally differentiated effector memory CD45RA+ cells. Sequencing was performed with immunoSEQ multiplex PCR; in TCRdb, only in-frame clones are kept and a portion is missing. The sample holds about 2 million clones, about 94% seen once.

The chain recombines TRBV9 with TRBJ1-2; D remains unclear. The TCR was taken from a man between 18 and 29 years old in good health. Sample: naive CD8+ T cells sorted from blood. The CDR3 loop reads CASSSPMEGWVYGYTF. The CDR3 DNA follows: TGTGCCAGCAGCTCCCCGATGGAGGGCTGGGTTTATGGCTACACCTTC.